These T cell receptor beta chains were read from a single sample in a study. One entry per CDR3 protein, called by TCRdb with MiXCR from the RT-PCR reads. The data show about 700,000 distinct CDR3 sequences, 13% to 15% seen once. Specimen: memory CD4+ T cells from blood. The receptors were sampled from a female donor in good health, serving as a healthy control. Both conserved end residues are part of each CDR3. The order of the fields is CDR3 length, D gene, J gene, clone size, V gene, CDR3 protein, CDR3 DNA. A D gene is named only where the DNA matches it firmly. Not every row has a clone size; where given, it reads once, few, many or a size class.

cdr3_length: 14
d_call: -
j_call: TRBJ1-2
clone_size: few
v_call: TRBV5-8
cdr3_aa: CASSLYQGGYGYTF
cdr3_nt: TGTGCCAGCAGCTTGTACCAGGGCGGCTATGGCTACACCTTC

cdr3_length: 15
d_call: -
j_call: TRBJ2-3
clone_size: many
v_call: TRBV12-3/TRBV12-4
cdr3_aa: CASIRTIPSTDTQYF
cdr3_nt: TGTGCCAGCATAAGGACAATACCTAGCACAGATACGCAGTATTTT

cdr3_length: 16
d_call: -
j_call: TRBJ2-1
clone_size: -
v_call: TRBV24-1
cdr3_aa: CATSDPTRFSYNEQFF
cdr3_nt: TGTGCCACCAGTGACCCTACGAGATTTTCGTACAATGAGCAGTTCTTC

cdr3_length: 15
d_call: -
j_call: TRBJ1-3
clone_size: -
v_call: TRBV7-9
cdr3_aa: CASSLWPSSGNTIYF
cdr3_nt: TGTGCCAGCAGCCTTTGGCCGAGCTCTGGAAACACCATATATTTT

cdr3_length: 15
d_call: TRBD2
j_call: TRBJ2-7
clone_size: -
v_call: TRBV6-6
cdr3_aa: CASSRTSGRFDEQYF
cdr3_nt: TGTGCCAGCAGCAGGACTAGCGGGAGGTTCGACGAGCAGTACTTC

cdr3_length: 13
d_call: TRBD1
j_call: TRBJ2-7
clone_size: -
v_call: TRBV2
cdr3_aa: CASLGQETYEQYF
cdr3_nt: TGTGCCAGCCTGGGACAGGAGACCTACGAGCAGTACTTC

cdr3_length: 12
d_call: -
j_call: TRBJ1-2
clone_size: -
v_call: TRBV29-1
cdr3_aa: CSVAAGSYGYTF
cdr3_nt: TGCAGCGTTGCGGCAGGGAGCTATGGCTACACCTTC

cdr3_length: 18
d_call: TRBD1
j_call: TRBJ1-4
clone_size: -
v_call: TRBV6-5
cdr3_aa: CASRSGTGVGNSDEKLFF
cdr3_nt: TGTGCCAGCAGGAGCGGGACAGGGGTCGGGAATTCGGATGAAAAACTGTTTTTT

cdr3_length: 12
d_call: -
j_call: TRBJ1-5
clone_size: few
v_call: TRBV7-2
cdr3_aa: CASSWGDQPQHF
cdr3_nt: TGTGCCAGCAGTTGGGGTGACCAGCCCCAGCATTTT

cdr3_length: 12
d_call: -
j_call: TRBJ2-7
clone_size: few
v_call: TRBV6-1
cdr3_aa: CASSRGAIEQYF
cdr3_nt: TGTGCCAGCAGTCGAGGGGCCATCGAGCAGTACTTC

cdr3_length: 15
d_call: TRBD1
j_call: TRBJ2-1
clone_size: few
v_call: TRBV5-4
cdr3_aa: CASSLFRGQYNEQFF
cdr3_nt: TGTGCCAGCAGCTTGTTCAGGGGACAGTACAATGAGCAGTTCTTC

cdr3_length: 14
d_call: -
j_call: TRBJ2-4
clone_size: -
v_call: TRBV5-4
cdr3_aa: CASSLKQGGDIQYF
cdr3_nt: TGTGCCAGCAGCTTAAAACAGGGGGGGGACATTCAGTACTTC

cdr3_length: 15
d_call: -
j_call: TRBJ2-3
clone_size: few
v_call: TRBV4-3
cdr3_aa: CASSQDARAGDTQYF
cdr3_nt: TGCGCCAGCAGCCAAGATGCGCGTGCTGGGGATACGCAGTATTTT

cdr3_length: 13
d_call: -
j_call: TRBJ2-7
clone_size: -
v_call: TRBV9
cdr3_aa: CASSVAISGEQYF
cdr3_nt: TGTGCCAGCAGCGTGGCAATATCGGGCGAGCAGTACTTC

cdr3_length: 13
d_call: -
j_call: TRBJ2-7
clone_size: -
v_call: TRBV9
cdr3_aa: CASSPIAAYEQYF
cdr3_nt: TGTGCCAGCAGCCCTATAGCGGCCTACGAGCAGTACTTC